The rows below give T cell receptor beta chains drawn from one sample of a study of blood T cell repertoires in COVID-19. Data came from immunoSEQ multiplex PCR; TCRdb stores just in-frame clones and leaves some out. The sample carries 250,000 to 300,000 clones, approximately 85% recorded once. The sample comprised peripheral blood. The receptor set was obtained from a man between 50 and 59 years old with active or convalescent COVID-19. The conserved cysteine and the conserved F or W are not part of the CDR3 here. The order of the fields is J gene, V gene, clone size, CDR3 protein. Part of the rows lack a size; the others show once, few, many or a class for expanded clones.

j_gene: TRBJ2-1
v_gene: TRBV20-1
abundance: .
CDR3aa: SASSGLGGNEQF

j_gene: TRBJ2-1
v_gene: TRBV9
abundance: .
CDR3aa: ASSAGLAANNEQF

j_gene: TRBJ2-5
v_gene: TRBV5-4
abundance: .
CDR3aa: ASSTGTSQETQY

j_gene: TRBJ1-2
v_gene: TRBV5-6
abundance: .
CDR3aa: ASSPGQGAPNYGYT

j_gene: TRBJ2-3
v_gene: TRBV6-2/TRBV6-3
abundance: .
CDR3aa: ASSRLAAGVDTQY

j_gene: TRBJ1-4
v_gene: TRBV19
abundance: .
CDR3aa: ASSRTGGTNEKLF

j_gene: TRBJ2-7
v_gene: TRBV18
abundance: once
CDR3aa: ASSPRGQGNHEQY

j_gene: TRBJ2-7
v_gene: TRBV23-1
abundance: .
CDR3aa: AIAWGDFYEQY

j_gene: TRBJ1-5
v_gene: TRBV3-1/TRBV3-2
abundance: .
CDR3aa: ASSQAGGSQPQH

j_gene: TRBJ1-1
v_gene: TRBV18
abundance: .
CDR3aa: ASSPPGRGGTEAF

j_gene: TRBJ1-2
v_gene: TRBV4-1
abundance: .
CDR3aa: ASSQDQGPGGYT

j_gene: TRBJ1-3
v_gene: TRBV9
abundance: .
CDR3aa: ASSRAGDSGNTIY

j_gene: TRBJ2-3
v_gene: TRBV30
abundance: .
CDR3aa: AWDTGSDTQY

j_gene: TRBJ1-6
v_gene: TRBV10-2
abundance: once
CDR3aa: ASSVRGGNSPLH

j_gene: TRBJ1-2
v_gene: TRBV4-1
abundance: .
CDR3aa: ASSLRATAGGYGYT

j_gene: TRBJ1-1
v_gene: TRBV6-5
abundance: .
CDR3aa: ASSSQGGRHTEAF

j_gene: TRBJ2-7
v_gene: TRBV7-9
abundance: .
CDR3aa: ASSPTSGTSYEQY

j_gene: TRBJ1-3
v_gene: TRBV5-1
abundance: .
CDR3aa: ASSLYRQGGSGNTIY

j_gene: TRBJ2-7
v_gene: TRBV29-1
abundance: .
CDR3aa: SVGSRGYEQY

j_gene: TRBJ2-1
v_gene: TRBV15
abundance: few
CDR3aa: ATSVSGSSYNEQF

j_gene: TRBJ2-1
v_gene: TRBV7-8
abundance: .
CDR3aa: ASSLAAGRRWYEQF

j_gene: TRBJ1-1
v_gene: TRBV6-5
abundance: few
CDR3aa: ASSPSMREAF

j_gene: TRBJ2-2
v_gene: TRBV28
abundance: few
CDR3aa: ASRMGGTGELF

j_gene: TRBJ1-2
v_gene: TRBV6-5
abundance: few
CDR3aa: ASSTGQTLGYGYT

j_gene: TRBJ2-7
v_gene: TRBV5-4
abundance: .
CDR3aa: ASSLASQVGSYEQY

j_gene: TRBJ2-3
v_gene: TRBV10-2
abundance: .
CDR3aa: ASSAASWGTDTQY

j_gene: TRBJ1-1
v_gene: TRBV6-1
abundance: .
CDR3aa: ASSEREVTEAF

j_gene: TRBJ2-7
v_gene: TRBV29-1
abundance: once
CDR3aa: STGTSSYEQY

j_gene: TRBJ2-1
v_gene: TRBV19
abundance: .
CDR3aa: ASSMPGTSGFDEQF

j_gene: TRBJ2-2
v_gene: TRBV5-5
abundance: .
CDR3aa: ASSLDGAGELF

j_gene: TRBJ1-2
v_gene: TRBV28
abundance: few
CDR3aa: ASRAGSGPGYT

j_gene: TRBJ2-1
v_gene: TRBV3-1/TRBV3-2
abundance: once
CDR3aa: ASSSRGRLRSNEQF

j_gene: TRBJ1-2
v_gene: TRBV18
abundance: once
CDR3aa: ASSQSQEGGYYGYT

j_gene: TRBJ2-1
v_gene: TRBV30
abundance: .
CDR3aa: AWTRGGLEQF

j_gene: TRBJ2-3
v_gene: TRBV7-3
abundance: .
CDR3aa: ASSMNPSGRVSDTQY

j_gene: TRBJ2-7
v_gene: TRBV9
abundance: .
CDR3aa: ASSVGPWGQGDEQY

j_gene: TRBJ2-7
v_gene: TRBV10-3
abundance: .
CDR3aa: AISESEGLAGYEQY

j_gene: TRBJ2-1
v_gene: TRBV2
abundance: .
CDR3aa: ASSSSSINEQF

j_gene: TRBJ2-1
v_gene: TRBV15
abundance: few
CDR3aa: ATSRGRQGTYMWNEQF

j_gene: TRBJ1-1
v_gene: TRBV2
abundance: .
CDR3aa: ASKETGVTEAF

j_gene: TRBJ2-1
v_gene: TRBV4-2
abundance: .
CDR3aa: ASSQAPPGRESSWEQF

j_gene: TRBJ1-6
v_gene: TRBV4-3
abundance: .
CDR3aa: ASSPEDTGLEALH

j_gene: TRBJ1-1
v_gene: TRBV28
abundance: .
CDR3aa: ASSFPLMTGGITEAF

j_gene: TRBJ1-5
v_gene: TRBV6-5
abundance: .
CDR3aa: ASSYVGQGNQPQH

j_gene: TRBJ1-2
v_gene: TRBV5-4
abundance: once
CDR3aa: ASSARTATYYGYT

j_gene: TRBJ2-1
v_gene: TRBV2
abundance: .
CDR3aa: ASSEATTSGTEQRF

j_gene: TRBJ1-2
v_gene: TRBV25-1
abundance: .
CDR3aa: ASSAVNYGYT

j_gene: TRBJ1-2
v_gene: TRBV7-9
abundance: few
CDR3aa: ASSVTGAGYT

j_gene: TRBJ2-5
v_gene: TRBV5-1
abundance: .
CDR3aa: ASSHGTSGRSETQY

j_gene: TRBJ1-1
v_gene: TRBV5-1
abundance: once
CDR3aa: ASSLGGTAYGEAF

j_gene: TRBJ2-7
v_gene: TRBV7-9
abundance: .
CDR3aa: ASAPRASYEQY

j_gene: TRBJ2-5
v_gene: TRBV27
abundance: .
CDR3aa: ASSLRLAGGQETQY

j_gene: TRBJ2-1
v_gene: TRBV6-1
abundance: .
CDR3aa: ASSLPGQVDEQF

j_gene: TRBJ1-1
v_gene: TRBV28
abundance: .
CDR3aa: ASSLGGAMNTEAF

j_gene: TRBJ1-2
v_gene: TRBV18
abundance: few
CDR3aa: ASSPEGARGANYGYT

j_gene: TRBJ1-2
v_gene: TRBV28
abundance: .
CDR3aa: AIGQGANYGYT